This paragraph covers one TCR beta chain sequence. Deletions cut 5 bases from V and 1 base from J, with 12 bases between. CDR1 SGHTA and CDR2 FQGTGA come from the germline V gene. The CDR3 extends over 15 amino acids. The data stem from a study of OX40 agonist ivuxolimab in advanced cancers. Method: immunoSEQ multiplex PCR; TCRdb's copy keeps in-frame clones and lacks some. The sample contains tens of thousands of clones, 70% to 90% of which appear only once. Sequencing was performed on CD4+ or CD8+ T cells sorted from blood, taken in a trial of the OX40 agonist ivuxolimab. This clonotype was sampled from an adult with an advanced solid tumor such as melanoma, head and neck, liver or kidney cancer. The chain has TRBV7-3 and TRBJ1-3, with a tentative D call TRBD1 (6 bases). This CDR3 is CASSLQGGSGNTIYF. The CDR3, as DNA: TGTGCCAGCAGCCTACAGGGCGGGTCTGGAAACACCATATATTTT.